Included here is one T cell receptor (beta chain) sequence, with context. This sample was taken from a study of blood T cell repertoires in COVID-19. About the research overall: The samples span acute and convalescent COVID-19 from the United States, Italy and Spain. The cDNA or gDNA used as material had been derived from T cells, B-cell-depleted T cells, or PBMCs.

Repertoires were generated with immunoSEQ multiplex PCR, while TCRdb's copy carries only in-frame clones and drops some. Seen here are some 69,000 clones, 79% observed once, and the top ten hold 40% to 50%. This receptor was identified in a human donor in a cohort sampled during active COVID-19. The sample taken for sequencing was peripheral blood.

CDR3 in DNA: TGTGCCAGCAGCCAAACGTTAGTCGGGGAGCTGTTTTTT. The encoded protein is CASSQTLVGELFF. The chain has TRBV16 and TRBJ2-2; D remains unclear. The germline V gene has CDR1 KGHSY and CDR2 FQNENV. V was clipped by 2 bases and J by 7 bases, with 8 bases between them. The CDR3 length is 13 residues. Supplemented by reference TRBV16 and TRBJ2-2, the full variable domain reads GEEVAQTPKHLVRGEGQKAKLYCAPIKGHSYVFWYQQVLKNEFKFLISFQNENVFDETGMPKERFSAKCLPNSPCSLEIQATKLEDSAVYFCASSQTLVGELFFGEGSRLTVL.